Below, 29 T cell receptor beta chains from the same sample are listed, as sequenced in a study of T cells in Graves' hyperthyroidism and ophthalmopathy. The source material, RNA transcripts, was used to amplify TCR beta CDR3 regions. The primer set for the first-round RT-PCR of the TCR CDR3 was HTBI. TCRdb reanalysed the multiplex PCR reads using MiXCR and keeps one entry per CDR3 protein. The data hold about 380,000 distinct CDR3 sequences, with roughly 13% observed a single time. The sequencing input was blood. The source is a woman in her sixties with Graves' hyperthyroidism.

This clonotype was recorded a few times. This chain joins TRBV4-1 and TRBJ1-1; TRBD1 is a possible D gene (6 bases). The CDR3 runs to 16 residues. V was cut by 1 base and J by 0 bases, with 12 bases left in between. The germline gives CDR1 MGHRA, CDR2 YSYEKL. The CDR3 region has the DNA TGCGCCAGCAGCCAAGGCGGGACACCGATGAACACTGAAGCTTTCTTT. It encodes CASSQGGTPMNTEAFF.

This clonotype was counted many times. The chain carries TRBV3-1 and TRBJ1-2; perhaps TRBD1 as D (6 bases). V lost 4 bases, J lost 2 bases, and 14 bases lay in between. The CDR3 has 15 residues. Looked up from germline, CDR1 is LGHDT and CDR2 is YNNKEL (reference sequence). The CDR3 nucleotides are TGTGCCAGCAGCCGGTGGACAGTCGGGAACTATGGCTACACCTTC. Translating it yields CASSRWTVGNYGYTF.

This clonotype was seen repeatedly, ten times or more. The chain has TRBV20-1 and TRBJ1-1; D is undetermined. The CDR3 runs to 12 residues. V was clipped by 3 bases and J by 1 base, with 6 bases between them. Germline V gene data show CDR1 as DFQATT and CDR2 as SNEGSKA (reference sequence). The CDR3 DNA reads TGCAGTGCTAGGGGATCGAACACTGAAGCTTTCTTT. It specifies CSARGSNTEAFF.

The CDR3 region has the DNA TGTGCCAGCAGCTGGCTGGACAGTCGAGGAGAAAAACTGTTTTTT. Its translation is CASSWLDSRGEKLFF. V usage is TRBV5-5 and J usage is TRBJ1-4; a possible D gene is TRBD1 (6 bases). The CDR3 is 15 residues long. The V end lost 3 bases, the J end lost 8 bases, and 17 bases lay between the germline ends. Germline V gene sequence: CDR1 SGHKS, CDR2 YYEKEE (reference sequence).

The rearrangement uses TRBV11-3 and TRBJ2-2; 9 bases agree with TRBD2. This CDR3 contains 17 residues. Germline lookup yields CDR1 SGHNT and CDR2 YENEEA. V was pared by 5 bases and J by 5 bases, with 12 bases of the junction left unmatched. The CDR3 DNA reads as TGTGCCAGCAGCAAAAACTTAGCGGGAGTCGGGACCGGGGAGCTGTTTTTT. Translated, it gives CASSKNLAGVGTGELFF.

Turning to this clonotype: A read error may produce the germline difference seen at one junction end. The V and J genes are TRBV4-1 and TRBJ1-1; D perhaps matches TRBD1 (5 bases). The length of the CDR3 is 14 residues. From germline, CDR1 is MGHRA and CDR2 YSYEKL. The CDR3 here is CASSLVRTNTEAFF. CDR3 nucleotide sequence: TGTGCCAGCAGCCTCGTCCGGACAAACACTGAAGCTTTCTTT.

In its sample, this clonotype was seen many times. V is TRBV7-9 and J is TRBJ2-5; a possible D gene is TRBD1 (5 bases). The CDR3 is 15 amino acids. Per germline, CDR1 SEHNR and CDR2 FQNEAQ (reference sequence). Trimming took 4 bases from V and 1 from J, leaving 13 bases between them. CDR3 protein: CASSSSQGFQETQYF. The CDR3 nucleotides read TGTGCCAGCAGCTCGTCTCAGGGATTCCAAGAGACCCAGTACTTC.

This clonotype has more than one count but fewer than ten. The chain carries TRBV6-4 and TRBJ1-3, with D maybe TRBD1 (6 bases). This CDR3 spans 14 amino acids. Per germline, CDR1 MRHNA and CDR2 SNTAGT. V was clipped by 3 bases and J by 4 bases, with 10 bases between them. The CDR3 protein is CASSEDRSGNTIYF. The CDR3 nucleotides read TGTGCCAGCAGTGAAGACAGGTCCGGAAACACCATATATTTT.

This clonotype was recorded at least ten times. The chain uses TRBV3-1 and TRBJ1-6, with 8 bases lining up with TRBD1. J gave up 7 bases and V 3 bases, and 5 bases lay outside the gene matches. The CDR3 has 15 residues. Germline V gives CDR1 LGHDT, CDR2 YNNKEL (reference sequence). As DNA, the CDR3 is TGTGCCAGCAGCCATCAGGGGGCAAGAAATTCACCCCTCCACTTT. It specifies CASSHQGARNSPLHF.

This clonotype was found many times. The chain combines TRBV20-1 with TRBJ1-1, with unresolved D. Germline V gene lookup returns CDR1 DFQATT and CDR2 SNEGSKA (reference sequence). The CDR3 runs 14 residues. V lost 8 bases and J 0 bases, leaving 16 bases between the germline ends. CDR3 in amino acids: CSWSPHGMNTEAFF. The CDR3 DNA reads as TGCAGTTGGTCCCCGCACGGGATGAACACTGAAGCTTTCTTT.

This chain connects TRBV6-5 to TRBJ1-4; weak D call: TRBD1 (5 bases). The V end was cut by 2 bases, the J end by 6 bases, with 13 bases between. The CDR3 runs 15 residues. Germline loops: CDR1 MNHEY, CDR2 SVGAGI. The CDR3 is CASSYLGGRDEKLFF. The CDR3 DNA is TGTGCCAGCAGTTACCTGGGGGGACGGGATGAAAAACTGTTTTTT.

As for this clonotype: Just one base apart from a much larger clone, this may be a read error. The V call is TRBV18, the J call TRBJ1-2, with 7 bases that match TRBD1. Per the germline V gene, CDR1 is KGHSH and CDR2 is LQKENI. J lost 6 bases, V lost 8 bases, and 9 bases had no gene match. The CDR3 length is 13 residues. This chain's CDR3 is CASPQGRLDGYTF. Here the CDR3 DNA reads TGTGCCAGCCCACAGGGGAGGCTGGATGGCTACACCTTC.

CDR3 sequence: CASSLSQGIGEQFF. DNA of the CDR3: TGTGCCAGCAGTTTATCGCAGGGAATCGGGGAGCAGTTCTTC. The chain combines TRBV27 with TRBJ2-1; possibly TRBD1 for D (5 bases). The V end was cut by 0 bases, the J end by 10 bases, with 13 bases between. There are 14 residues in the CDR3. The germline V gene encodes CDR1 MNHEY and CDR2 SMNVEV (reference sequence).

The sample holds many counts of this clonotype. The chain links TRBV11-2 to TRBJ2-1, with unresolved D. Trimming pared 3 bases from V and 3 bases from J, leaving 0 bases between. Per germline, CDR1 SGHAT and CDR2 FQNNGV. The CDR3 sequence is 11 residues long. CDR3 in amino acids: CASSFYNEQFF. The CDR3 DNA reads TGTGCCAGCAGCTTCTACAATGAGCAGTTCTTC. Full variable domain (remainder filled in from reference TRBV11-2 and TRBJ2-1): EAGVAQSPRYKIIEKRQSVAFWCNPISGHATLYWYQQILGQGPKLLIQFQNNGVVDDSQLPKDRFSAERLKGVDSTLKIQPAKLEDSAVYLCASSFYNEQFFGPGTRLTVL.

This clonotype was found once. This may be a read error, as it is one base from a much larger clone. In DNA form, the CDR3 reads TGTGCCAGCAGTGGCACCTACCAAGAGGCCCAGTACTTC. Its translation is CASSGTYQEAQYF. The chain couples TRBV6-2 or TRBV6-3 to TRBJ2-5, with D hard to call. Germline V gene data show CDR1 as MNHEY and CDR2 as SVGEGT. The CDR3 length is 13 residues.

In this sample, this clonotype turned up many times. The chain links TRBV11-2 to TRBJ2-1; D is perhaps TRBD1 (6 bases). This CDR3 comprises 11 residues. Germline values: CDR1 SGHAT, CDR2 FQNNGV. Trimming removed 6 bases at V and 10 bases at J, with 10 bases between. CDR3 coding DNA: TGTGCCAGCAGGTCAGGGGACGAGCAGTTCTTC. As protein: CASRSGDEQFF.

The genes are TRBV10-2 and TRBJ2-6, with D possibly being TRBD1 (6 bases). Germline V gene lookup returns CDR1 WSHSY and CDR2 SAAADI. This CDR3 region has 17 residues. V shed 7 bases and J shed 0 bases, with 16 bases lying between them. The DNA for the CDR3 is TGCGCCAGCACCGAAGGTTTGGGGGCCTCTGGGGCCAACGTCCTGACTTTC. This gives the protein CASTEGLGASGANVLTF.

This clonotype appeared many times. This chain joins TRBV5-1 and TRBJ2-3; 10 bases map to TRBD2. The V gene's germline CDR1 is SGHRS and CDR2 YFSETQ. V lost 4 bases, J lost 3 bases, and 5 bases stayed unmatched. This CDR3 comprises 15 residues. CDR3 protein: CASSLGLARTDTQYF. CDR3 in DNA: TGCGCCAGCAGCCTGGGACTAGCGCGAACAGATACGCAGTATTTT.

This clonotype came up many times. The rearrangement uses TRBV7-3 and TRBJ2-5; D might be TRBD1 (6 bases). CDR1 SGHTA and CDR2 FQGTGA come from the germline V gene. The V gene lost 1 base and the J gene lost 5 bases, with 14 bases spanning the gap. This CDR3 is built from 15 residues. CDR3 sequence reads: CASSLSPGQSETQYF. The CDR3 nucleotides read TGTGCCAGCAGCTTAAGTCCAGGACAGAGTGAGACCCAGTACTTC.

Ten or more counts support this clonotype. This chain links TRBV12-5 with TRBJ2-7, with D uncertain. Trimming took off 6 bases at V and 12 bases at J, with 18 bases between the two ends. CDR1 is LGHNT and CDR2 is FRNRAP in the germline V gene. This CDR3 comprises 12 residues. CDR3 nucleotides: TGTGCTAGTGGCCCCCGGGCCTCCCGCCGGTACTTC. Residues: CASGPRASRRYF.

This clonotype has just a few counts. This chain connects TRBV28 to TRBJ2-7, with 7 bases lining up with TRBD1. The junction had 8 bases not matched to a gene; V was cut back by 6 bases and J by 3 bases. This CDR3 comprises 14 residues. Germline assignment: CDR1 MDHEN and CDR2 SYDVKM. In DNA, the CDR3 is TGTGCCAGCAGGTCGGGACAGAGCTTCTACGAGCAGTACTTC. Protein: CASRSGQSFYEQYF. The full variable domain, completed using reference TRBV28 and TRBJ2-7, is DVKVTQSSRYLVKRTGEKVFLECVQDMDHENMFWYRQDPGLGLRLIYFSYDVKMKEKGDIPEGYSVSREKKERFSLILESASTNQTSMYLCASRSGQSFYEQYFGPGTRLTVT.

This clonotype turned up a few times. The chain joins TRBV13 to TRBJ1-2; tentative D call: TRBD1 (5 bases). Trimming stripped 2 bases from V and 8 bases from J, with 18 bases between. Germline CDR1 PRHDT, CDR2 FYEKMQ (reference sequence). The CDR3 sequence is 15 residues long. The CDR3: CASSLMSREGPGYTF. As DNA, the CDR3 is TGTGCCAGCAGCTTAATGTCCAGGGAGGGCCCAGGCTACACCTTC.

This clonotype was seen ten or more times. This chain connects TRBV2 to TRBJ2-3, with no clear D. Germline V lookup: CDR1 SNHLY, CDR2 FYNNEI. V gave up 6 bases and J gave up 1 base, with 8 bases separating them. The length of the CDR3 is 13 residues. This CDR3 is CASRLQGTDTQYF. For the CDR3, the DNA is TGTGCCAGCAGACTTCAGGGCACAGATACGCAGTATTTT.

This clonotype appeared many times. The V and J genes are TRBV6-6 and TRBJ2-3, with D perhaps matching TRBD2 (7 bases). V gave up 2 bases and J gave up 2 bases, with 11 bases separating them. The CDR3 runs 15 residues. CDR1 MNHNY and CDR2 SVGAGI come from the germline V gene (reference sequence). The CDR3 DNA reads as TGTGCCAGCAGTTACGGGAGGGGGGTCACAGATACGCAGTATTTT. It specifies CASSYGRGVTDTQYF.

This clonotype was counted only a few times. This chain connects TRBV30 to TRBJ2-1, with TRBD1 matching over 8 bases. The CDR3 totals 14 residues. The V gene end was trimmed by 5 bases and the J gene end by 4 bases; junction bases not matched to a gene: 7. Per germline, CDR1 GTSNPN and CDR2 SVGIG (reference sequence). The CDR3 sequence is CAWASGTGYNEQFF. The CDR3 DNA follows: TGTGCCTGGGCTTCCGGGACAGGATACAATGAGCAGTTCTTC.

This clonotype appeared many times. The chain combines TRBV7-2 with TRBJ2-5, with TRBD1 matching 10 bases. V was pared by 6 bases and J by 2 bases, with 9 bases of the junction left unmatched. The CDR3 length is 16 residues. From germline, CDR1 is SGHTA and CDR2 FQGNSA. Here the CDR3 reads CASRQGQGGIQETQYF. In DNA, the CDR3 is TGTGCCAGCAGGCAAGGACAGGGGGGGATACAAGAGACCCAGTACTTC.

This chain uses TRBV12-3 or TRBV12-4 with TRBJ2-3; 12 bases align to TRBD2. CDR3 length: 16 residues. J gave up 6 bases and V 1 base, and 5 bases lay outside the gene matches. In DNA, the CDR3 is TGTGCCAGCAGTTTAGGGCTAGCGGGAGGGCAGGATACGCAGTATTTT. Protein: CASSLGLAGGQDTQYF.

This clonotype was detected ten times or more. This chain connects TRBV27 to TRBJ2-5, with TRBD1 matching 7 bases. Germline values: CDR1 MNHEY, CDR2 SMNVEV (reference sequence). J lost 5 bases, V lost 4 bases, and 7 bases had no gene match. The CDR3 has 14 amino acids. CDR3 nucleotide sequence: TGTGCCAGCAGTTCGGGACAGCCAAGGGAGACCCAGTACTTC. Translation: CASSSGQPRETQYF.

The chain links TRBV9 to TRBJ2-7; 7 bases match TRBD1. The CDR3 covers 14 residues. Trimming took 4 bases from V and 2 from J; bases not matched to a gene: 6. Germline V gives CDR1 SGDLS, CDR2 YYNGEE. CDR3 region: CASSKRDRPYEQYF. For the CDR3, the DNA is TGTGCCAGCAGCAAACGGGACAGACCCTACGAGCAGTACTTC.